This T cell receptor (beta chain) was retrieved from a study of identifying expanded T cells in peripheral blood. Trimming took off 9 bases at V and 7 bases at J, with 13 bases between the two ends. Germline V gene data show CDR1 as MDHEN and CDR2 as SYDVKM. This CDR3 has 12 amino acids. The method was immunoSEQ multiplex PCR; TCRdb's version includes in-frame clones alone and lacks a portion of them. The repertoire holds roughly 100,000 clones, with approximately 89% as singletons. The clonotype comes from a person between 18 and 75 years old in good health. The J gene is TRBJ1-5, the V gene TRBV28, with a tentative D call TRBD1 (5 bases). The sample comprised blood. The CDR3 reads CASQTGGQPQHF. CDR3 nucleotides: TGTGCCAGTCAAACCGGGGGACAGCCCCAGCATTTT.